This T cell receptor (beta chain) was sequenced for a study of CD8+ T cells in alopecia areata. Study overall: Twice a day, 5 to 10 mg of oral tofacitinib was administered to treated patients. Patients remained on tofacitinib for 6 to 18 months and then went 6 months without it. Study-level points and caveats: Lesional tissue from the scalp (especially in alopecia totalis/universalis) showed higher clonality than normal scalp. Scalp repertoires also include resident alphabeta T cells from normal skin.

As concerns this clone: What it binds is not known.

Reverse transcription of extracted RNA yielded cDNA, which provided the sequencing template. Sequencing was performed with immunoSEQ multiplex PCR; in TCRdb, only in-frame clones are kept and a portion is missing. The table shows roughly 120,000 clones, with around 58% occurring only once. Trimming pared 2 bases from V and 15 bases from J, leaving 11 bases between. CDR3 length: 11 amino acids. The germline CDR1 and CDR2 sequences are GTSNPN and SVGIG (reference sequence). Treatment given: oral pan-JAK inhibitor, 5-10 mg twice daily. Source: CD8+ T cells sorted from blood, taken at week 4, from a patient treated with tofacitinib. The TCR comes from a human donor with alopecia areata. The chain is built from TRBV30 and TRBJ2-6; a weak D match, TRBD2 (6 bases). CDR3 sequence (DNA): TGTGCCTGGAGTTTCCCCGGGGGCCTGACTTTC. Translation gives CAWSFPGGLTF. The whole variable domain, remainder taken from reference TRBV30 and TRBJ2-6, is SQTIHQWPATLVQPVGSPLSLECTVEGTSNPNLYWYRQAAGRGLQLLFYSVGIGQISSEVPQNLSASRPQDRQFILSSKKLLLSDSGFYLCAWSFPGGLTFGAGSRLTVL.